This T cell receptor (beta chain) was sequenced in a study of T cell repertoires in cytomegalovirus infection. For the study at large: Through public TCR beta signatures, both CMV infection and matching HLA type were indicated. Study observations and caveats: HLA-C-restricted TCR beta clonotypes specific for CMV led the ex vivo response. Individuals carrying CMV plus the relevant HLA were identified by cumulative frequency of public TCR beta families.

In TCRdb, the reads were re-called with MiXCR into one record per CDR3 protein. The data show about 460,000 distinct CDR3 sequences, 11% seen once. Remarks on this clonotype: What it binds is unknown.

Trimming took 4 bases from V and 5 from J; bases not matched to a gene: 13. CDR3 length: 17 amino acids. Germline V CDR1 and CDR2: LNHDA, SQIVND (reference sequence). This clonotype was obtained from a human donor in good health (CMV status not recorded). Some clones in this sample may be carry-over from other donors' samples. J is TRBJ2-1 and V is TRBV19; 8 nucleotides agree with TRBD2. Material: PBMCs. The CDR3 coding sequence is TGTGCCAGTAGTACCTCTCCCGGGAGGGCCGGAAACAATGAGCAGTTCTTC. Its protein is CASSTSPGRAGNNEQFF.